This T cell receptor beta chain was identified in a study of beta chain features in type 1 diabetes. In its sample, this clone was seen a few times. Antigen specificity is unknown. As every portion of the isolated RNA was reverse transcribed, the sequencing read expressed TCRB transcripts. Generated by immunoSEQ multiplex PCR, the TCRdb table keeps only in-frame clones and is missing some. Of 550,000 to 850,000 clones listed, around 15% were seen once; the top ten hold 0.022%. CDR3 length: 15 residues. Germline loops: CDR1 PRHDT, CDR2 FYEKMQ (reference sequence). V shed 5 bases and J shed 4 bases, with 14 bases lying between them. Study-wide results and limits: TCRB CDR3s from Type 1 diabetes patients were moderately but significantly shorter in all four CD4+ subsets.

V gene TRBV13 combines with J gene TRBJ2-2; D might be TRBD1 (6 bases). The sequenced sample consisted of naive CD4+ T cells from blood. This sequence originates from a man aged 18 to 29 with type 1 diabetes. The chain's CDR3 is CASSNRELGTGELFF. In nucleotides, the CDR3 is TGTGCCAGCAGCAACAGGGAGTTGGGCACCGGGGAGCTGTTTTTT.